Sequencing of this T cell receptor beta chain was carried out in a study of response to subunit inactivated influenza vaccine. From the RT-PCR reads, TCRdb called clonotypes with MiXCR, one entry per CDR3 protein. The data hold more than 450,000 distinct CDR3 sequences, with about 8% observed a single time. This clonotype was picked up a small number of times. The antigen is not known. Whole-study results and caveats: Each seasonal flu vaccination may recruit only limited new T cells, authors suggested.

The receptor comes from a man aged 45-69 years who received an inactivated influenza vaccine. The sequencing used PBMCs from blood, collected approximately 25 months after vaccination.

This CDR3 reads CASSEPRTGLHSGNTIYF. The DNA of the CDR3 is TGTGCCAGCAGTGAACCCCGGACAGGGCTCCACTCTGGAAACACCATATATTTT. This sequence joins TRBV25-1 and TRBJ1-3; TRBD1 agrees at 8 bases. Germline CDR1 is MGHDK and CDR2 is SYGVNS. Losses at the gene ends were 2 bases for V and 0 bases for J; bases not matched to a gene: 9. The CDR3 has 18 residues.